A selection of T cell receptor beta chains follows, all from one sample in a study of OX40 agonist ivuxolimab in advanced cancers. TCRdb's table, derived via immunoSEQ multiplex PCR, lists solely in-frame clones and lacks some. The top ten hold around 0.8% of the sample, which has around 50,000 clones, approximately 80% seen once. The material sequenced was CD4+ or CD8+ T cells sorted from blood, taken in a trial of the OX40 agonist ivuxolimab. The receptors stem from an adult with an advanced solid tumor such as melanoma, head and neck, liver or kidney cancer. Both conserved end residues are part of each CDR3. Each record gives: D gene, clone size, V gene, J gene, CDR3 DNA, CDR3 protein. The D gene is left open where the match is weak. Clone size is given for some rows only: seen once, a few or many times, or a class if the clone is expanded.

>.|.|TRBV28|TRBJ1-5
TGTGCCAGCACCACGATAGGTAGCAATCAGCCCCAGCATTTT
CASTTIGSNQPQHF
>.|.|TRBV5-6|TRBJ1-2
TGTGCCGGCAGATGGGGAGGGTCAGACTATGGCTACACCTTC
CAGRWGGSDYGYTF
>.|once|TRBV25-1|TRBJ1-1
TGTGCCAGCAGTGATGAACGGATGAACACTGAAGCTTTCTTT
CASSDERMNTEAFF
>TRBD1|.|TRBV6-4|TRBJ2-3
TGTGCCAGCAGTGACGAGACAGGGAGCACAGATACGCAGTATTTT
CASSDETGSTDTQYF
>.|.|TRBV20-1|TRBJ1-1
TGCAGGGGGGGCCTGAACACTGAAGCTTTCTTT
CRGGLNTEAFF
>TRBD1|once|TRBV5-6|TRBJ1-1
TGTGCCAGCTTAGGACAGGTGAACACTGAAGCTTTCTTT
CASLGQVNTEAFF
>TRBD2|.|TRBV5-1|TRBJ2-7
TGCGCCAGCAGCGCCAGTAGCGGGGGAGCGGGGGAGCAGTACTTC
CASSASSGGAGEQYF
>.|.|TRBV7-9|TRBJ2-5
TGTGCCAGCAGCTTAATGGTTGAGACCCAGTACTTC
CASSLMVETQYF
>.|once|TRBV6-6|TRBJ1-3
TGTGCCAGCATTCCGGGTACGGGGACCTCTGGAAACACCATATATTTT
CASIPGTGTSGNTIYF
>TRBD2|.|TRBV10-3|TRBJ2-1
TGTGCCATCAGTGAGTCCGGGGCTAGCGGGGGAGACAATGAGCAGTTCTTC
CAISESGASGGDNEQFF
>.|few|TRBV2|TRBJ1-1
TGTGCCAGCAGGGTAAGAACCAACACTGAAGCTTTCTTT
CASRVRTNTEAFF
>.|.|TRBV5-5|TRBJ1-1
TGTGCCAGCAGCTTGCGTTTTACAGGTCGGACTGAAGCTTTCTTT
CASSLRFTGRTEAFF
>.|.|TRBV11-2|TRBJ1-1
TGTGCCAGCAGCTTAGCCCAGTCTGAAGCTTTCTTT
CASSLAQSEAFF
>.|.|TRBV27|TRBJ2-3
TGTGCCAGCAGCCCATGGGGGGAGCGGGCGCAGTATTTT
CASSPWGERAQYF
>.|.|TRBV6-1|TRBJ2-2
TGTGCCAGCAGTGAATTGGGGGTATGGGACACCGGGGAGCTGTTTTTT
CASSELGVWDTGELFF
>TRBD1|.|TRBV7-8|TRBJ1-5
TGTGCCAGCAGCTCGGCAGGGGGGCTGGTCGGTCAGCCCCAGCATTTT
CASSSAGGLVGQPQHF
>TRBD1|.|TRBV19|TRBJ2-3
TGTGCCAGTAGCTTACTCCCGGGACAGGGGGCGAGGATGGATACGCAGTATTTT
CASSLLPGQGARMDTQYF
>.|.|TRBV21-1|TRBJ1-1
TGTGCCAGCAGCCGAAAGGGGACGAACACTGAAGCTTTCTTT
CASSRKGTNTEAFF
>.|.|TRBV2|TRBJ2-6
TGTGCCAGCAGGTGGGGCAGGGCCGATACTGGGGCCAACGTCCTGACTTTC
CASRWGRADTGANVLTF
>.|.|TRBV5-4|TRBJ2-3
TGTGCCAGCAGCTCCGACAGGTACTCAGATACGCAGTATTTT
CASSSDRYSDTQYF
>.|.|TRBV7-2|TRBJ2-3
TGTGCCAGCAGCGTAAGATTTAATACGCAGTATTTT
CASSVRFNTQYF
>.|.|TRBV14|TRBJ1-3
TGTGCCAGCAGCCGAGGCTCCGGGGCCTCGGGAAACACCATATATTTT
CASSRGSGASGNTIYF
>.|once|TRBV7-3|TRBJ1-2
TGTGCCAGCAGCCAGGACTCAGGACAAGGCTACACCTTC
CASSQDSGQGYTF
>.|.|TRBV6-6|TRBJ1-6
TGTGCCAGCAGTTACTCCGGGCAGCTGACACCCCTCCACTTT
CASSYSGQLTPLHF
>.|.|TRBV11-3|TRBJ1-6
TGTGCCAGCAGCGCCGGTCCTCATTCACCCCTCCACTTT
CASSAGPHSPLHF
>TRBD1|.|TRBV29-1|TRBJ1-1
TGCAGCGCTGGGACAGGGGGGGACACTGAAGCTTTCTTT
CSAGTGGDTEAFF
>TRBD2|.|TRBV7-9|TRBJ2-2
TGTGCCAGCAGCCCCCGGGGACTAAGGGACACCGGGGAGCTGTTTTTT
CASSPRGLRDTGELFF
>.|.|TRBV7-2|TRBJ2-3
TGTGCCAGCAGCTTAGCGGGCGGATTCAGCACAGATACGCAGTATTTT
CASSLAGGFSTDTQYF
>.|.|TRBV14|TRBJ2-3
TGTGCCAGCAGCCAAGATCGGAGGGGGGCGAGCACAGATACGCAGTATTTT
CASSQDRRGASTDTQYF
>.|.|TRBV7-3|TRBJ2-1
TGTGCCAGCAGCATCGGACTGGGGAATGAGCAGTTCTTC
CASSIGLGNEQFF
>TRBD1|.|TRBV5-5|TRBJ2-5
TGTGCCAGCACCAACAGGGGGCGGGGAGAGACCCAGTACTTC
CASTNRGRGETQYF
>.|.|TRBV27|TRBJ1-5
TGTGCCAGCAGCTATCTCGGGGGGGATCAGCCCCAGCATTTT
CASSYLGGDQPQHF
>TRBD1|few|TRBV19|TRBJ1-5
TGTGCCAGTAGGCCGCTCCCGGGACAGGGATCACTAGCGAATCAGCCCCAGCATTTT
CASRPLPGQGSLANQPQHF
>.|.|TRBV5-1|TRBJ1-6
TGCGCCAGCAGCTACGGACAGATTAATTCACCCCTCCACTTT
CASSYGQINSPLHF